This TCR beta chain stems from a study of cytomegalovirus exposure and HLA in healthy donors. Overall study findings and caveats: Confirmation in vitro established that a few CMV-associated chains were specific for CMV antigens. In a later analysis, parvovirus B19, influenza, CMV and Epstein-Barr virus appeared linked to several top co-occurrence clusters.

Per germline, CDR1 LNHDA and CDR2 SQIVND (reference sequence). There are 10 residues in the CDR3. As regards this clone: Its antigen remains unidentified. Germline is not matched at one junction end, which may reflect a read error.

The PCR made use of 60 Vbeta and 13 Jbeta primers. Here immunoSEQ multiplex PCR was the method, and the copy in TCRdb shows in-frame clones only, minus some. The table lists 160,000 or so clones, 80% to 85% of them singletons. The TCR comes from a male donor in good health and CMV-seropositive. Material for sequencing was PBMCs. The chain links TRBV19 to TRBJ2-1; 10 bases align to TRBD2. DNA of the CDR3: TGTGCCAGTGGGACTAGCGAGAAACTCTTC. Protein: CASGTSEKLF.